These 3 T cell receptor beta chains were all obtained from the same sample, sequenced in a study of somatic mutations in cytotoxic T cells in rheumatoid arthritis. Produced via immunoSEQ multiplex PCR; TCRdb's table is partial and in-frame only. Of about 14,000 clones listed, approximately 69% were seen once; the top ten hold around 28%. Sequencing used CD8+ T cells sorted from blood. These receptors all come from an adult with rheumatoid arthritis.

The chain employs TRBV4-2 and TRBJ2-7; TRBD1 agrees at 9 bases. Trimming took 4 bases from V and 1 from J; bases not matched to a gene: 5. The germline V gene encodes CDR1 LGHNA and CDR2 YNFKEQ. The CDR3 has 15 amino acids. The CDR3 sequence is CASSLGQGESYEQYF. CDR3 in DNA: TGTGCCAGCAGCCTGGGACAGGGTGAATCCTACGAGCAGTACTTC.

The chain carries TRBV27 and TRBJ2-1; 8 nucleotides agree with TRBD1. There are 15 residues in the CDR3. Germline V gene data show CDR1 as MNHEY and CDR2 as SMNVEV (reference sequence). V gave up 7 bases and J gave up 0 bases; unmatched junction bases: 5. CDR3 sequence (DNA): TGTGCCAGCAATCAGGGGGCGAGCTCCTACAATGAGCAGTTCTTC. Its translation is CASNQGASSYNEQFF.

This clone was picked up a small number of times. V gene TRBV5-8 combines with J gene TRBJ1-4, with 8 bases matching TRBD1. V was pared by 3 bases and J by 0 bases, with 7 bases of the junction left unmatched. The CDR3 is made up of 17 amino acids. Looked up from germline, CDR1 is SGHTS and CDR2 is YDEGEE. The CDR3: CASSWDRSLATNEKLFF. CDR3 sequence (DNA): TGTGCCAGCAGCTGGGACAGGAGCCTTGCAACTAATGAAAAACTGTTTTTT.